Listed below are T cell receptor beta chains from one sample, sequenced in a study of tumor-infiltrating lymphocytes in oesophageal squamous cell carcinoma. MiXCR, run by TCRdb on the PCR reads, gives a single entry per CDR3 protein. The repertoire consists of around 13,000 distinct CDR3 sequences, with approximately 50% occurring once and the leading ten covering around a third. The material sequenced was esophageal tumor tissue. These TCRs come from a male donor with esophageal squamous cell carcinoma. CDR3s include the opening cysteine and the closing phenylalanine or tryptophan. A D gene is named only where the DNA matches it firmly. Clone size is not always given. Where it is, it says once, few, many or a class for expanded clones.

clone_size,d_call,v_call,j_call,cdr3_nt,cdr3_aa
.,TRBD2,TRBV12-3/TRBV12-4,TRBJ2-1,TGTGCCAGCAGGCCCGGGACTAGCGTTGAGCAGTTCTTC,CASRPGTSVEQFF
few,TRBD2,TRBV7-2,TRBJ2-1,TGTGCCAGCAGGTTCTCTAGCGGGAGGCCGAACAATGAGCAGTTCTTC,CASRFSSGRPNNEQFF
.,.,TRBV28,TRBJ1-1,TGTGCCAGCAGTTTAGGGGGGTGGGGCCTCGAGCAGTACTTT,CASSLGGWGLEQYF
.,TRBD1,TRBV4-1,TRBJ1-2,TGCGCCAGCAGCCAAGATTGGGGACGGACAGGTTATAACTATGGCTACACCTTC,CASSQDWGRTGYNYGYTF
.,.,TRBV7-8,TRBJ2-1,TGTGCCAGCAGCTACAGACAAAGCTCCTACAATGAGCAGTTCTTC,CASSYRQSSYNEQFF
.,TRBD1,TRBV24-1,TRBJ2-1,TGTGCCACCAGTGAAGCCAGAGGGGGCGCGGACAATGAGCAGTTCTTC,CATSEARGGADNEQFF
.,TRBD1,TRBV7-3,TRBJ2-1,TGTGCCAGCAGCCACACCAGGGGGAGTGAGCAGTTCTTC,CASSHTRGSEQFF
.,.,TRBV6-2/TRBV6-3,TRBJ1-6,TGTGCCAGCAGTCAATTCGGGTCCCTGCGGGACACCCACTTT,CASSQFGSLRDTHF
.,.,TRBV20-1,TRBJ2-5,TGCAGTGCTAGAGAGCCCGGACTGCACAATGAGCAGTACTTC,CSAREPGLHNEQYF
many,.,TRBV27,TRBJ2-1,TGTGCCAGCAGTGCCTCCAATTACAATGAGCAGTTCTTC,CASSASNYNEQFF
.,TRBD1,TRBV7-2,TRBJ2-7,TGTGCCAGCGCCCAACAGGGGCCCCTAACCTACGAGCAGTACTTC,CASAQQGPLTYEQYF
.,.,TRBV6-9,TRBJ2-7,TGTGCCAGCAGTTACTCGAACAGTCCCTACGAGCAGTACTTC,CASSYSNSPYEQYF